One and the same sample provided the 15 T cell receptor beta chains below, sequenced in a study of regulatory T cells in long-lasting Graves disease. With iRepertoire HTBI primers and Arm-PCR of CDR3 regions, TCR beta libraries were built. TCRdb reanalysed the multiplex PCR reads using MiXCR and keeps one entry per CDR3 protein. Of approximately 690,000 distinct CDR3 sequences in the sample, 30% were seen once. Specified time point: persistent/refractory GD, antithyroid drugs over 5 years with positive TRAb. Construction of the TCR library relied on RNA isolated from PBMCs. The sample in question was peripheral blood mononuclear cells (PBMCs), obtained when the disease was refractory, from a patient treated with antithyroid drugs. Receptors originate from a female donor with Graves disease.

This clonotype was counted a few times. This chain uses TRBV6-1 with TRBJ2-7, with D perhaps TRBD1 or TRBD2 (5 bases each). The germline V gene has CDR1 MNHNS and CDR2 SASEGT. This CDR3 has 15 amino acids. V was clipped by 1 base and J by 4 bases, with 14 bases between them. As DNA, the CDR3 is TGTGCCAGCAGTGAAGGATTCGGGGCCGATTACGAGCAGTACTTC. It encodes CASSEGFGADYEQYF.

This clonotype has only a few counts. The gene calls are TRBV7-9 and TRBJ1-5, with a tentative D call TRBD1 (6 bases). V was trimmed by 4 bases and J by 6 bases, leaving 16 bases between them. The CDR3 consists of 15 residues. CDR1 and CDR2 (germline): SEHNR, FQNEAQ (reference sequence). CDR3 region: CASSSDRQPGQPQHF. CDR3 nucleotides: TGTGCCAGCAGCTCTGACAGGCAACCAGGTCAGCCCCAGCATTTT.

This clonotype was recorded at least ten times. CDR3 nucleotide sequence: TGTGCCAGCACCAAAGGGGGGCGGCGACAAGAGACCCAGTACTTC. Amino acid sequence: CASTKGGRRQETQYF. The chain combines TRBV12-3 or TRBV12-4 with TRBJ2-5; D is perhaps TRBD1 or TRBD2 (6 bases each). The CDR3 has 15 amino acids. Trimming removed 7 bases at V and 2 bases at J, with 17 bases between.

Comment on this clonotype: One end of the junction does not line up with germline, which may come from a read error. The gene calls are TRBV11-2 and TRBJ2-7, with TRBD2 matching over 9 bases. Germline-derived CDR1 and CDR2 are SGHAT and FQNNGV. The CDR3 length is 15 residues. Here the CDR3 reads CASSQGGGGTYEQYF. CDR3 bases: TGCGCCAGCAGCCAGGGCGGGGGGGGTACCTACGAGCAGTACTTC.

CDR3: CASSQPGGHGYTF. DNA for the CDR3: TGCGCCAGCAGCCAACCTGGGGGTCATGGCTACACCTTC. J is TRBJ1-2 and V is TRBV5-1, with a tentative D call TRBD1 (5 bases). Germline V gives CDR1 SGHRS, CDR2 YFSETQ. The CDR3 is 13 residues long. Trimming pared 4 bases from V and 6 bases from J, leaving 13 bases between. Together with reference TRBV5-1 and TRBJ1-2, the CDR3 gives the full variable domain: KAGVTQTPRYLIKTRGQQVTLSCSPISGHRSVSWYQQTPGQGLQFLFEYFSETQRNKGNFPGRFSGRQFSNSRSEMNVSTLELGDSALYLCASSQPGGHGYTFGSGTRLTVV.

This clonotype has ten or more counts. V gene TRBV28 combines with J gene TRBJ1-2; tentative D call: TRBD1 (6 bases). V dropped 6 bases and J dropped 5 bases, with 16 bases sitting between them. The V gene's germline CDR1 is MDHEN and CDR2 SYDVKM. The CDR3 consists of 14 residues. Here the CDR3 DNA reads TGTGCCAGCAGCCTCAGACAGGCGGCTTATGGCTACACCTTC. This sequence encodes CASSLRQAAYGYTF.

The rearrangement uses TRBV29-1 and TRBJ1-2; D might be TRBD1 (5 bases). The germline gives CDR1 SQVTM, CDR2 ANQGSEA. Trimming took 4 bases from V and 4 from J, leaving 10 bases between them. The CDR3 is 12 residues long. CDR3 in amino acids: CSVGGQVYGYTF. The CDR3, as DNA: TGCAGCGTTGGGGGCCAGGTCTATGGCTACACCTTC.

The rearrangement links TRBV30 to TRBJ1-6; TRBD1 matches at 9 bases. The ends lost 4 bases at V and 8 bases at J; junction bases unmatched: 9. This CDR3 contains 15 residues. Per germline, CDR1 GTSNPN and CDR2 SVGIG (reference sequence). The CDR3 loop is CAWKAGQGGYSPLHF. The DNA for the CDR3 is TGTGCCTGGAAGGCGGGACAGGGTGGTTATTCACCCCTCCACTTT.

The J gene is TRBJ2-4, the V gene TRBV5-6, with 8 bases identical to TRBD1. The trim removed 4 bases at V and 0 bases at J, leaving 15 bases unmatched. Looked up from germline, CDR1 is SGHDT and CDR2 is YYEEEE. The CDR3 runs to 19 residues. CDR3 sequence: CASSPSGQARFLAKNIQYF. CDR3 DNA: TGTGCCAGCAGCCCTTCGGGACAGGCGCGTTTCCTAGCCAAAAACATTCAGTACTTC.

This clonotype has a handful of counts. The V gene is TRBV3-1, the J gene TRBJ1-4; D is ambiguous. Germline CDR1 reads LGHDT; CDR2 reads YNNKEL (reference sequence). Trimming took off 3 bases at V and 11 bases at J, with 7 bases between the two ends. This CDR3 has 11 residues. The CDR3 coding sequence is TGTGCCAGCAGCCAGGCAGCTAAACTGTTTTTT. The encoded protein is CASSQAAKLFF.

The chain uses TRBV20-1 and TRBJ2-7; 8 positions agree with TRBD1. Germline V gene sequence: CDR1 DFQATT, CDR2 SNEGSKA (reference sequence). The CDR3 is 14 residues long. The V and J ends lost 3 bases and 2 bases, in that order; junction bases with no gene match: 6. The CDR3 sequence is CSARTGQAPYEQYF. For the CDR3, the DNA is TGCAGTGCTAGGACGGGACAGGCACCCTACGAGCAGTACTTC.

The table lists this clonotype with a few counts. The J gene is TRBJ1-2, the V gene TRBV30; 8 positions match TRBD1. This CDR3 is 13 amino acids long. The V and J ends lost 2 bases and 6 bases, in that order; junction bases with no gene match: 5. Germline V CDR1 and CDR2: GTSNPN, SVGIG (reference sequence). CDR3 sequence: CAWSHQGADGYTF. The DNA for the CDR3 is TGTGCCTGGAGTCATCAGGGGGCGGATGGCTACACCTTC.

DNA for the CDR3: TGTGCCAGCAGCCAAGATACAGGCAGGCAGCCCCAGCATTTT. Translation: CASSQDTGRQPQHF. This rearrangement joins TRBV11-1 to TRBJ1-5; D might be TRBD1 (5 bases). The CDR3 totals 14 residues. Germline values: CDR1 SGHAT, CDR2 FQDESV (reference sequence). Trimming shortened V by 5 bases and J by 7 bases, and 15 bases separated the two germline ends.

The CDR3 loop is CASGLAPSNEQYF. CDR3 bases: TGTGCTAGTGGTTTGGCCCCTAGTAATGAGCAGTACTTC. The chain recombines TRBV12-5 with TRBJ2-7, with unresolved D. V lost 1 base and J 7 bases, leaving 11 bases between the germline ends. Germline V lookup: CDR1 LGHNT, CDR2 FRNRAP. This CDR3 has 13 residues.

This clonotype was picked up one time. The chain carries TRBV10-3 and TRBJ1-1; 8 bases are a match to TRBD1. With 7 bases clipped from V and 1 base from J, the junction kept 2 bases outside the gene matches. The germline CDR1 and CDR2 sequences are ENHRY and SYGVKD. The CDR3 runs 13 residues. CDR3 DNA: TGTGCCATCACAGGGGGCGGGAACACTGAAGCTTTCTTT. This gives the protein CAITGGGNTEAFF.